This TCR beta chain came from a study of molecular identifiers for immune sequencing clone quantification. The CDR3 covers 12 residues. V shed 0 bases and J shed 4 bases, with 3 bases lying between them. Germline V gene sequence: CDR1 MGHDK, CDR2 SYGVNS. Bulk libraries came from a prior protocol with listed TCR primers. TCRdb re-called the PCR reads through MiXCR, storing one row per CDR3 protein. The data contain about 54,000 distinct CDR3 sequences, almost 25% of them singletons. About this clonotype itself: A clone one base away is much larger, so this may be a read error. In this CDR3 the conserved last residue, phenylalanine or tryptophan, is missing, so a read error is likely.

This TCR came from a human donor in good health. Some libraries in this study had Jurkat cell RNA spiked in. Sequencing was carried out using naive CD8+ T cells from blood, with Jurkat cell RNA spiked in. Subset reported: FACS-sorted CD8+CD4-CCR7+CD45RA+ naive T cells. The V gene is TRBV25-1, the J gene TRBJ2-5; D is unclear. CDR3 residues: CASSEYGETQYL. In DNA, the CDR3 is TGTGCCAGCAGTGAATACGGAGAGACCCAGTACCTC.